This TCR beta chain was sequenced in a study of T cell responses to AZD1222 COVID-19 vaccine. Study context: Second doses that came at about 4 or about 12 weeks were put together.

The trim removed 5 bases at V and 5 bases at J, leaving 4 bases unmatched. The germline V gene has CDR1 SGHTA and CDR2 FQGNSA. This CDR3 is 14 amino acids long. Some clones are missing from TCRdb's copy, which holds only in-frame ones; the method was immunoSEQ multiplex PCR. This repertoire shows over 150,000 clones, roughly nine tenths found once; its top ten account for 6.9%. Study observations and caveats: Following two doses of AZD1222, Spike-specific TCR breadth and depth rose. Unmutated regions of variants are reportedly targeted by nearly half of spike-specific TCRs.

Comment on this clone: Its target is unknown.

The sequences come from peripheral blood, collected on day 0 of AZD1222 vaccination. The clonotype originates from an adult in good health. The chain has TRBV7-2 and TRBJ1-3, with TRBD1 identical over 9 bases. Here the CDR3 reads CASSPGQGRNTIYF. The CDR3 DNA follows: TGTGCCAGCAGCCCCGGACAGGGGAGAAACACCATATATTTT.